This T cell receptor (beta chain) was captured by sequencing in a study of T cell changes during pregnancy in multiple sclerosis. Sequencing was performed with immunoSEQ multiplex PCR; in TCRdb, only in-frame clones are kept and a portion is missing. The sample consists of 35,000 to 50,000 clones, more than 75% of them appearing once. The V gene end was trimmed by 3 bases and the J gene end by 5 bases; junction bases not matched to a gene: 7. This CDR3 has 15 amino acids. Germline V lookup: CDR1 MNHEY, CDR2 SMNVEV (reference sequence). The chain combines TRBV27 with TRBJ2-1, with 7 bases aligning to TRBD1. The sequence was obtained from a female donor with multiple sclerosis, enrolled in a pregnancy study. Sequenced input: PBMCs (not recorded whether the cells were cultured). The CDR3 here is CASSFRKTGDNEQFF. The CDR3 DNA is TGTGCCAGCAGTTTCCGGAAAACAGGGGACAATGAGCAGTTCTTC.